The present TCR beta chain was sequenced within a study of T cells in Graves' hyperthyroidism and ophthalmopathy. Study context: Peripheral blood samples were taken at initial diagnosis, prior to any treatment.

Amplification of TCR beta CDR3 regions used RNA as the template. First-round RT-PCR of the TCR CDR3 relied on the HTBI primer set. MiXCR, applied by TCRdb to the multiplex PCR reads, yields one record per CDR3 protein. The sample holds 550,000 to 600,000 distinct CDR3 sequences, over 15% seen once. Pregnant or lactating patients were excluded, as were those with uncontrolled infection or other autoimmune disease. In making diagnoses, clinical symptoms, serum thyroxine and TRAb, thyroid ultrasound and orbital computed tomography were all used. Out of 10 ml of fresh peripheral blood came the PBMCs. This clonotype was recorded a few times. The V gene's germline CDR1 is GTSNPN and CDR2 SVGIG (reference sequence). Trimming stripped 2 bases from V and 7 bases from J, with 30 bases between. The CDR3 contains 19 residues.

The TCR comes from a woman aged 18 to 35 with Graves' hyperthyroidism. This rearrangement joins TRBV30 to TRBJ2-4; D uncertain. Sequenced: blood. Written as DNA, the CDR3 is TGTGCCTGGAGTACCCGGGCTGGGTATGCGAGAACGAACGGGAACATTCAGTACTTC. It encodes CAWSTRAGYARTNGNIQYF.